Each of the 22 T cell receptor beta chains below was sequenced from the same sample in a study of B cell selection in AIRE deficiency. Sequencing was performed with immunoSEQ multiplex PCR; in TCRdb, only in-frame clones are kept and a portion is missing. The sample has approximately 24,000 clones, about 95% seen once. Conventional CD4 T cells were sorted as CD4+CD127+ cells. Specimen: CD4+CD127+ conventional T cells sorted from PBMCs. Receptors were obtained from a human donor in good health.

CDR3 nucleotide sequence: TGTGCCATCAGTGAAGGAGGGGGGGGCGCCCACTACGAGCAGTACTTC. Amino acids: CAISEGGGGAHYEQYF. The chain uses TRBV10-3 and TRBJ2-7, with a weak D call TRBD2 (7 bases). Trimming cost V 3 bases and J 3 bases, with 18 bases left between them. Germline V gene data show CDR1 as ENHRY and CDR2 as SYGVKD. The CDR3 is 16 residues long.

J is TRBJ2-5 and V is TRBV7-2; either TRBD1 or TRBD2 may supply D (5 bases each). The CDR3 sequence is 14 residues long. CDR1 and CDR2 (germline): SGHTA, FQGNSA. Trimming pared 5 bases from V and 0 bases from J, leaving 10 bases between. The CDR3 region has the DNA TGTGCCAGCAGCCTGGGACGGAACCAAGAGACCCAGTACTTC. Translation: CASSLGRNQETQYF.

In nucleotides, the CDR3 is TGTGCCAGCAGCGTAGGGGGTAGCAATCAGCCCCAGCATTTT. The encoded protein is CASSVGGSNQPQHF. J is TRBJ1-5 and V is TRBV9; D uncertain. In germline, CDR1 is SGDLS, CDR2 YYNGEE. V was shortened by 0 bases and J by 0 bases, with 4 bases between the two germline ends. CDR3 length: 14 residues.

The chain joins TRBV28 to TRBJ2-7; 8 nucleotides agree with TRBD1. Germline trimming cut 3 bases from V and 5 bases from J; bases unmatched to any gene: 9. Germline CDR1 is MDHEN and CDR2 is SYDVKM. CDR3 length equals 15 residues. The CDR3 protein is CASSFQLDRDHEQYF. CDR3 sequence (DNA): TGTGCCAGCAGTTTCCAACTGGACAGGGACCACGAGCAGTACTTC.

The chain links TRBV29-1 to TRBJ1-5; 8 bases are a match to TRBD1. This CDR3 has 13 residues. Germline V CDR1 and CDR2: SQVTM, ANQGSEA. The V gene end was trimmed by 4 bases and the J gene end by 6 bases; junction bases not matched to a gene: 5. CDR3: CSVGQGARQPQHF. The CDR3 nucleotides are TGCAGCGTTGGCCAGGGGGCCCGTCAGCCCCAGCATTTT.

The CDR3 spells CASSLSQANDNEQFF. CDR3 nucleotides: TGTGCCAGCAGCTTAAGTCAGGCCAATGACAATGAGCAGTTCTTC. The chain combines TRBV7-9 with TRBJ2-1; D gene unclear. Germline CDR1 and CDR2: SEHNR and FQNEAQ (reference sequence). Trimming removed 2 bases at V and 5 bases at J, with 13 bases between. This CDR3 has 15 residues.

The CDR3 DNA is TGTGCCAGCAGCACCGGGACAGTCTACGAGCAGTACTTC. Its protein product is CASSTGTVYEQYF. This chain uses TRBV11-2 with TRBJ2-7, with 7 bases identical to TRBD1. CDR3 size: 13 residues. The germline CDR1 and CDR2 sequences are SGHAT and FQNNGV. V lost 5 bases, J lost 3 bases, and 4 bases stayed unmatched. Variable domain in full (rest from reference TRBV11-2 and TRBJ2-7): EAGVAQSPRYKIIEKRQSVAFWCNPISGHATLYWYQQILGQGPKLLIQFQNNGVVDDSQLPKDRFSAERLKGVDSTLKIQPAKLEDSAVYLCASSTGTVYEQYFGPGTRLTVT.

CDR3 in amino acids: CASSTTSGEYNEQFF. The CDR3 nucleotides are TGCGCCAGCAGCACGACTAGCGGAGAATACAATGAGCAGTTCTTC. The chain employs TRBV5-1 and TRBJ2-1; 9 bases align to TRBD2. The V and J ends lost 4 bases and 4 bases, in that order; junction bases with no gene match: 6. CDR1 and CDR2 from the germline V gene are SGHRS and YFSETQ. This CDR3 has 15 residues.

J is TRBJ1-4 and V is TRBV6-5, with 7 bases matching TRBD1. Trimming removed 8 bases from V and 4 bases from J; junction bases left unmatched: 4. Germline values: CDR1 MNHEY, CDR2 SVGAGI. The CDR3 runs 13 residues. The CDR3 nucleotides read TGTGCCAGCCGCCAGGGGGGTAATGAAAAACTGTTTTTT. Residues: CASRQGGNEKLFF.

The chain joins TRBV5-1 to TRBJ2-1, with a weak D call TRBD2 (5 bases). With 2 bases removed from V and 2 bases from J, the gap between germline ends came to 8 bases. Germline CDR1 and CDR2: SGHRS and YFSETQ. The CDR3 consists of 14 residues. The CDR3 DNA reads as TGCGCCAGCAGCTTCGGCGGGCCCTACAATGAGCAGTTCTTC. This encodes CASSFGGPYNEQFF.

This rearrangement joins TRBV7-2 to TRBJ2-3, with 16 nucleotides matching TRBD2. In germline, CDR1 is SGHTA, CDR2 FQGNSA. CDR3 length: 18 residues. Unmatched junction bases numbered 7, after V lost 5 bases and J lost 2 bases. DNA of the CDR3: TGTGCCAGCAGCCCGGGACTAGCGGGGGGGCCATTCACAGATACGCAGTATTTT. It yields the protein CASSPGLAGGPFTDTQYF.

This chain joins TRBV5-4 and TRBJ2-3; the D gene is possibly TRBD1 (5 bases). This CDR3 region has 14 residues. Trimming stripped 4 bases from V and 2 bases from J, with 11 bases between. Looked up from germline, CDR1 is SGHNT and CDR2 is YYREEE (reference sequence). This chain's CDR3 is CASSPDRFTDTQYF. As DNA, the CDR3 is TGTGCCAGCAGCCCCGACAGATTCACAGATACGCAGTATTTT.

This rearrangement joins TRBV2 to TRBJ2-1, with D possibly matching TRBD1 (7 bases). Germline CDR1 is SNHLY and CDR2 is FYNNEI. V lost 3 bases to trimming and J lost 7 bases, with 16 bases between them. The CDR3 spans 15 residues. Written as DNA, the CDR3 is TGTGCCAGCAGTGATAGAGGGGGCGCGGGAAATGAGCAGTTCTTC. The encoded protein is CASSDRGGAGNEQFF.

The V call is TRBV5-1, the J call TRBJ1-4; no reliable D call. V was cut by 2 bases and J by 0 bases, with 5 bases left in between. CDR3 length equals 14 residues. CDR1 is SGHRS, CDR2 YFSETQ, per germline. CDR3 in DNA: TGCGCCAGCAGCTTTTCAGCAACTAATGAAAAACTGTTTTTT. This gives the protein CASSFSATNEKLFF.

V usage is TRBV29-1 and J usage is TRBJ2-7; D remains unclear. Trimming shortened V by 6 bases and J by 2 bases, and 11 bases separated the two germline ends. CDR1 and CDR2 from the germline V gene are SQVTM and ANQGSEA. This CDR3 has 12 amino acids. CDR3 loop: CSVSHSAYEQYF. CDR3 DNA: TGCAGCGTCAGTCACTCAGCCTACGAGCAGTACTTC.

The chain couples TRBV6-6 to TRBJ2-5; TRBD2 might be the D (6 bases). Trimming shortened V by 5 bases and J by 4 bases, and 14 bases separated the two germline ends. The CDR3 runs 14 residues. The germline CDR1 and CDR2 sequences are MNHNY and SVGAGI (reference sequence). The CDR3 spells CASSSTTGGETQYF. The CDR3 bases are TGTGCCAGCAGTAGCACCACCGGGGGAGAGACCCAGTACTTC.

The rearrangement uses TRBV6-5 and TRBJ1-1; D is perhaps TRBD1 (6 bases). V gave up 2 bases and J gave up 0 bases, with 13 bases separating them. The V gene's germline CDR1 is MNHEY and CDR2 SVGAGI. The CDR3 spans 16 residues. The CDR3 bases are TGTGCCAGCAGTTACCCCCAGGGGCTATTGAACACTGAAGCTTTCTTT. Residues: CASSYPQGLLNTEAFF.

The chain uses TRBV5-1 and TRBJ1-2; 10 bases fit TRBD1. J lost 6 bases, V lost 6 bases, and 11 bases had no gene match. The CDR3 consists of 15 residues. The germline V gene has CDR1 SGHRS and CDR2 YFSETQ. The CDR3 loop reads CASMRSGGTGDGYTF. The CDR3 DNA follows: TGCGCCAGCATGCGATCTGGTGGGACAGGGGATGGCTACACCTTC.

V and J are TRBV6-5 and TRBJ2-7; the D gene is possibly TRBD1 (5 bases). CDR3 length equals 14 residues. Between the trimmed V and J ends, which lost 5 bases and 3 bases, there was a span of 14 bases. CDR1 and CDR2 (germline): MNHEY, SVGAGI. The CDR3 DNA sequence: TGTGCCAGCAGTAAGTCTCATAGGGGCTACGAGCAGTACTTC. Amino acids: CASSKSHRGYEQYF.

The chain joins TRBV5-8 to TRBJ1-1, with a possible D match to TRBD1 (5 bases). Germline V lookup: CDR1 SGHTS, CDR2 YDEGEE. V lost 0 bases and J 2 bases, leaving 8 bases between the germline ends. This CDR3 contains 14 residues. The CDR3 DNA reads TGTGCCAGCAGCTTGGGTCGGACAAACACTGAAGCTTTCTTT. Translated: CASSLGRTNTEAFF.

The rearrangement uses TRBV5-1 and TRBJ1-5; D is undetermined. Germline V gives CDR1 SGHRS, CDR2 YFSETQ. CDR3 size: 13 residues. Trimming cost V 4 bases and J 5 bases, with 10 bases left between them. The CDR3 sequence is CASSPGPDQPQHF. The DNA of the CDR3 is TGCGCCAGCAGCCCCGGGCCCGATCAGCCCCAGCATTTT.

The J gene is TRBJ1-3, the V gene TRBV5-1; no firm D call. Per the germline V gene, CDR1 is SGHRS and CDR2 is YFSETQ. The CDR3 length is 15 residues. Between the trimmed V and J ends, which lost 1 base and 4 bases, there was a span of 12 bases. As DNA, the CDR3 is TGCGCCAGCAGCTTGAATGGGGTGGAGGGAAACACCATATATTTT. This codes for CASSLNGVEGNTIYF.